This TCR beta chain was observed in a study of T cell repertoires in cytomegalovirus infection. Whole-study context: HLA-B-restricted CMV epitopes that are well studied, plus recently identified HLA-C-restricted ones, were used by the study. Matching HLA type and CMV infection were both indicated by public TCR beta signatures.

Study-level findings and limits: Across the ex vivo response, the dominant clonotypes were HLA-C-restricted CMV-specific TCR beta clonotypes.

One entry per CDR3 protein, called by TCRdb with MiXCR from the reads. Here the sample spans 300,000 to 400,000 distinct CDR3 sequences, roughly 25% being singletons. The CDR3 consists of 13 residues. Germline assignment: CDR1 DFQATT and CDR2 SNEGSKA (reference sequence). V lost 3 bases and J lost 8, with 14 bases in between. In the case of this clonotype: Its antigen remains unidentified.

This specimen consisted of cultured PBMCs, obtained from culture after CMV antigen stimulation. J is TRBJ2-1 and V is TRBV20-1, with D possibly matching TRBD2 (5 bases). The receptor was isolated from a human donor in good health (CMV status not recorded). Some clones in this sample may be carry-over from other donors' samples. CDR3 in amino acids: CSASGMGRDEQFF. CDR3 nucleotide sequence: TGCAGTGCTAGCGGGATGGGTCGGGATGAGCAGTTCTTC.